This T cell receptor beta chain was recovered during a study of blood T cells in healthy people across ages (dated by TCRdb to 2013 to 2016). Study-wide context: In model experiments, template switching captured roughly one uniquely barcoded TCR beta cDNA molecule for every two T cells. For two donors (one aged 18 to 30 and one aged 80 or older), the study analyzed two additional independent replicas of 1 million unique cDNA reads from the same blood draw. To avoid experimental bias, donors of different ages were spread randomly across the sequencing lanes. Donors were grouped into four age groups: young (average roughly 17 years), middle-aged (under 40), aged (around 60) and long-lived (around 80). Age-related changes in TCR beta repertoire diversity were measured in the study by deep sequencing normalized with unique cDNA molecular identifiers. Beyond this particular receptor, the publication reports: Compared with the aged group, more naive CD4+ T cells, fewer expanded clones and increased TCR diversity were shown by the long-lived group, suggesting age selection. Because profiling used bulk unsorted PBMCs, naive and antigen-experienced compartments could not be compared conclusively. Because the CMV infection status of the donors was unknown, age-related changes in expanded clonotypes may potentially have been confounded. Estimates of total diversity based on one million sequenced T cells were considered lower bounds and underestimates. A strong correlation was found between observed TCR beta diversity and the percentage of naive T cells measured by flow cytometry. Observed TCR beta diversity per million T cells fell roughly linearly with age, and a significant reduction was already apparent by age roughly 41.

The 39 donors, aged about 6 to 95 years, were systemically healthy Caucasian individuals from Russia. Roughly 10 milliliters of peripheral blood were collected from each donor into EDTA-treated Vacutainer tubes. PBMCs were isolated by Ficoll-Paque density-gradient centrifugation, with at least 6 million obtained per sample. Total RNA, at least 6 micrograms per sample, was extracted from PBMCs with Trizol reagent. For every donor, an aliquot of PBMCs went through flow cytometry to measure the percentages of naive CD45RAhigh/CD27high T cells. CDR1 and CDR2 are drawn from the germline V gene: ENHRY, SYGVKD. V and J are truncated by 0 bases and 4 bases respectively, leaving an intervening sequence of 16 bases. Taken from cysteine to phenylalanine, the CDR3 has 17 residues. CDR3 DNA is the only sequence kept; it has 51 bases, read in frame from the first base. About this clonotype: Its target antigen remains unknown. There are no base qualities to consult, and no much larger clone falls within one base.

Library preparation used 5' RACE. Sequencer: Illumina HiSeq 2500. A second roughly 6 to 12 cycle PCR used a sample-barcoded 5' primer and a J-beta primer mix. A template-switch 5' adaptor carrying 12 random nucleotides introduced a unique molecular identifier onto each TCR beta cDNA molecule. At least 2.5 million CDR3-containing paired-end reads were obtained from each sample. The Mint cDNA synthesis kit, primed by a TRBC-specific oligonucleotide, was used to synthesize first-strand cDNA from all RNA. All cDNA was treated with uracil-DNA glycosylase and then went through a first 18-cycle PCR with the universal primers M1SS and BC2_uni_R. On the study's bioinformatics: Normalization of each sample was performed by random selection of 1 million high-quality reads, each carrying a distinct molecular identifier. Reads sharing molecular identifiers were discarded rather than binned into consensus sequences. MiTCR, with a Q25 quality threshold and the strictest error-elimination algorithm, was used for CDR3 identification, clonotype clustering and error correction. A nonparametric unseen species model with Euler transformation was used to estimate a lower bound on total TCR beta diversity. The public reads were quality trimmed at Q25 with fastp and then assembled into clones with MiXCR by TCRdb, keeping productive beta chains. Rows merge per CDR3 protein into single entries with the most common DNA and genes. For this entry, the V and J calls and clone size follow TCRdb and not the study's own pipeline. Within this sample are about 1.4 million distinct CDR3 sequences, with approximately 59% of them counted one time only. The ten largest clonotypes hold 6.5% to 8% of the sample.

The sequence derives from a man aged 18 to 30 in good health. This sequence uses TRBV10-3 and TRBJ1-5; the D gene is perhaps TRBD1, on 6 matching bases. Sequencing was done on a sample of blood. The nucleotides read TGTGCCATCAGTGAGTCTGGCGTGGACAGTACTAATCAGCCCCAGCATTTT. Protein translation: CAISESGVDSTNQPQHF.